Listed below are T cell receptor beta chains from one sample, sequenced in a study of cytomegalovirus exposure and HLA in healthy donors. Sequencing was performed with immunoSEQ multiplex PCR; in TCRdb, only in-frame clones are kept and a portion is missing. The sample comprises 100,000 to 150,000 clones, approximately 74% of which are singletons, and roughly 7.2% rests with the top ten. Material for sequencing was PBMCs. The receptors stem from a male donor in good health and CMV-seronegative. Both conserved end residues are part of each CDR3. The D gene is left open where the match is weak. For some rows the clone size is stated as once, few or many, or as a class when expanded; others skip it.

clone size	D gene	V gene	J gene	CDR3 protein	CDR3 DNA
.	.	TRBV20-1	TRBJ1-1	CSARVPEAFF	TGCAGTGCTAGAGTCCCGGAAGCTTTCTTT
few	.	TRBV6-5	TRBJ2-7	CASREAPTYEQYF	TGTGCCAGCCGAGAGGCACCAACCTACGAGCAGTACTTC
.	TRBD1	TRBV7-9	TRBJ1-2	CASSSTPGQGDGYTF	TGTGCCAGCAGCTCTACCCCCGGACAGGGAGACGGCTACACCTTC
.	TRBD1	TRBV28	TRBJ1-2	CASSMTGTGNYGYTF	TGTGCCAGCAGCATGACCGGGACAGGGAACTATGGCTACACCTTC
.	.	TRBV5-1	TRBJ1-1	CASSSGTTLWTEAFF	TGCGCCAGCAGCTCCGGGACAACATTGTGGACTGAAGCTTTCTTT
.	.	TRBV28	TRBJ1-1	CASSLIQMNTEAFF	TGTGCCAGCAGTTTAATACAGATGAACACTGAAGCTTTCTTT
.	.	TRBV6-5	TRBJ1-1	CASSYQGNTEAFF	TGTGCCAGCAGTTACCAGGGGAACACTGAAGCTTTCTTT
.	.	TRBV7-9	TRBJ2-7	CASSLQSASVEQYF	TGTGCCAGCAGCTTACAGTCGGCTAGCGTCGAGCAGTACTTC
.	.	TRBV28	TRBJ1-6	CASSSSGDRGFYNSPLHF	TGTGCCAGCAGTTCATCAGGGGACCGGGGCTTTTATAATTCACCCCTCCACTTT
.	TRBD2	TRBV28	TRBJ2-4	CASTRTSGTLNIQYF	TGTGCCAGCACGCGGACTAGCGGGACTCTAAACATTCAGTACTTC
few	TRBD2	TRBV7-2	TRBJ2-5	CASRAAGAQETQYF	TGTGCCAGCAGGGCAGCGGGGGCCCAAGAGACCCAGTACTTC
.	TRBD1	TRBV7-2	TRBJ2-1	CASSLNFAGTGFDEQFF	TGTGCCAGCAGCTTAAATTTCGCAGGGACAGGGTTCGATGAGCAGTTCTTC
.	.	TRBV12-5	TRBJ2-3	CASGSGNGDTDTQYF	TGTGCTAGTGGTTCAGGGAATGGGGACACAGATACGCAGTATTTT
.	.	TRBV6-5	TRBJ1-3	CATTRGSGNTIYF	TGTGCCACCACCCGGGGTTCTGGAAACACCATATATTTT
.	.	TRBV7-2	TRBJ2-7	CASSPHEAEMVYEQYF	TGTGCCAGCAGCCCCCATGAGGCAGAGATGGTCTACGAGCAGTACTTC
.	.	TRBV5-6	TRBJ2-5	CASTHATDRELYQETQYF	TGTGCCAGCACCCACGCGACAGACCGTGAACTGTACCAAGAGACCCAGTACTTC
.	.	TRBV19	TRBJ1-1	CASSIPSEAFF	TGTGCCAGTAGTATCCCCTCTGAAGCTTTCTTT
.	TRBD2	TRBV15	TRBJ2-5	CATSRGGTSGETQYF	TGTGCCACCAGCAGAGGGGGGACTAGCGGGGAGACCCAGTACTTC
.	TRBD2	TRBV7-8	TRBJ2-5	CASRPGLRETQYF	TGTGCCAGTAGACCGGGACTACGGGAGACCCAGTACTTC
once	TRBD2	TRBV7-2	TRBJ2-1	CASSSRTGGSLNEQFF	TGTGCCAGCAGTTCGAGGACGGGGGGGTCTCTCAATGAGCAGTTCTTC
.	TRBD2	TRBV4-3	TRBJ2-3	CASSPGGAGWGDTQYF	TGCGCCAGCAGCCCTGGGGGAGCGGGATGGGGAGATACGCAGTATTTT
.	.	TRBV19	TRBJ1-1	CASSITSGRVNTEAFF	TGTGCCAGTAGTATTACCAGTGGGAGGGTGAACACTGAAGCTTTCTTT
.	.	TRBV15	TRBJ2-1	CATSRVPNNEQFF	TGTGCCACCAGCAGGGTCCCTAACAATGAGCAGTTCTTC
.	.	TRBV28	TRBJ1-4	CASSSNRVPNEKLFF	TGTGCCAGCAGTTCTAACAGGGTGCCTAATGAAAAACTGTTTTTT
few	.	TRBV6-5	TRBJ1-4	CASSRDYNEKLFF	TGTGCCAGCAGCAGGGACTATAATGAAAAACTGTTTTTT
.	.	TRBV11-2	TRBJ1-2	CASSSTPYSNSYYGYTF	TGTGCCAGCAGCTCCACCCCGTATAGCAACTCATACTATGGCTACACCTTC
once	.	TRBV29-1	TRBJ2-5	CSVDGFTGGPHQETQYF	TGCAGCGTTGATGGTTTCACCGGGGGTCCGCACCAAGAGACCCAGTACTTC
.	.	TRBV27	TRBJ1-1	CASSSPTGSDTEAFF	TGTGCCAGCAGTTCCCCTACAGGGTCTGACACTGAAGCTTTCTTT
.	.	TRBV19	TRBJ1-1	CASILKGTLNTEAFF	TGTGCCAGTATCCTTAAGGGGACACTGAACACTGAAGCTTTCTTT
once	TRBD1	TRBV7-2	TRBJ2-7	CASSSTGAYEQYF	TGTGCCAGCAGCTCGACAGGGGCTTACGAGCAGTACTTC
few	TRBD2	TRBV28	TRBJ2-3	CASSTTGSGGALTDTQYF	TGTGCCAGCAGTACCACGGGGAGCGGGGGGGCGTTAACAGATACGCAGTATTTT
.	TRBD2	TRBV2	TRBJ2-5	CASSYLAGVETQYF	TGTGCCAGCAGTTACCTAGCGGGAGTAGAGACCCAGTACTTC
once	.	TRBV14	TRBJ1-5	CASSQNGGEPQHF	TGTGCCAGCAGCCAGAATGGAGGTGAGCCCCAGCATTTT
.	TRBD1	TRBV5-4	TRBJ1-1	CASSNRDRGRLETEAFF	TGTGCCAGCAGCAACCGGGACAGGGGTAGGTTGGAGACTGAAGCTTTCTTT
.	TRBD2	TRBV7-2	TRBJ2-7	CASSLEGLVSYEQYF	TGTGCCAGCAGCTTAGAGGGACTAGTCTCCTACGAGCAGTACTTC
.	.	TRBV10-3	TRBJ2-7	CAIRRTEGGEQYF	TGTGCCATCAGAAGGACAGAAGGCGGCGAGCAGTACTTC
.	TRBD2	TRBV27	TRBJ2-7	CASAPWEGTYEQYF	TGTGCCAGCGCCCCCTGGGAGGGGACCTACGAGCAGTACTTC
.	.	TRBV18	TRBJ1-1	CASSPRDGRLAFF	TGTGCCAGCTCACCGAGGGATGGGCGGCTGGCTTTCTTT
once	TRBD1	TRBV19	TRBJ2-7	CASSIGIGTGSYEQYF	TGTGCCAGTAGTATAGGGATTGGGACAGGATCCTACGAGCAGTACTTC
once	TRBD1	TRBV11-1	TRBJ2-1	CATSQGQGRDEQFF	TGTGCCACATCCCAGGGACAGGGCAGGGATGAGCAGTTCTTC
.	TRBD2	TRBV27	TRBJ2-7	CASGGLAGVYEQYF	TGTGCCAGCGGCGGACTAGCGGGAGTCTACGAGCAGTACTTC
few	.	TRBV15	TRBJ2-1	CATSGRVGGGNEQFF	TGTGCCACCAGCGGCCGAGTAGGGGGGGGAAATGAGCAGTTCTTC
.	.	TRBV25-1	TRBJ2-7	CASQGVGFRQYF	TGTGCCAGTCAGGGTGTTGGTTTTCGGCAGTACTTC
.	.	TRBV21-1	TRBJ2-1	CASSKPNRGDYNEQFF	TGTGCCAGCAGCAAGCCCAACAGGGGCGATTACAATGAGCAGTTCTTC
.	.	TRBV13	TRBJ2-3	CASSLSWDTSTDTQYF	TGTGCCAGCAGCCTATCGTGGGACACCAGCACAGATACGCAGTATTTT
.	.	TRBV5-6	TRBJ2-7	CASSLWGGLRGAYEQYF	TGTGCCAGCAGCTTGTGGGGGGGCCTCCGAGGGGCTTACGAGCAGTACTTC
.	TRBD1	TRBV7-3	TRBJ2-7	CASSLTPAGGPEQYF	TGTGCCAGCAGCTTAACACCCGCAGGGGGCCCCGAGCAGTACTTC